The 21 T cell receptor beta chains below all came from one sample that was sequenced in a study of vaccination effects on CD4 cells after COVID-19 (dated by TCRdb to the early 2020s). Antigen specificity for these receptors is unknown. The ViraFEST assay stimulated PBMC with viral peptide pools and then used TCR sequencing to identify antigen-specific CD4+ T cell clonotypes by expansion. After less than 13 days of culture, CD4+ T cells were isolated with the EasySep CD4+ T cell isolation kit. Convalescent patients had PCR-confirmed SARS-CoV-2 infection between March and December 2020, before Alpha, Beta and Delta variants emerged in the United States. The library came from the immunoSEQ multiplex PCR assay. Here the immuneACCESS table is served through TCRdb, limited to in-frame sequences with V and J called. Missing clones are a known gap in these copies; in checked studies unresolved V genes cover under half, and the rest lacks a known reason. This sample has more than 20,000 clones in its table, and approximately 80% of those were observed once. Over 15% of the sample lies in the top ten.

The sequences come from CD4+ T cells from PBMCs cultured with HCoV-NL63 spike peptides, collected before COVID-19 vaccination. The cell subset or site label corresponds to: HCoV-NL63 spike overlapping peptide pool stimulation. The origin of the receptors is a human donor who had a prior SARS-CoV-2 infection.

The chain links TRBV15 to TRBJ2-1; no reliable D call. V lost 0 bases to trimming and J lost 7 bases, with 7 bases between them. Germline V gene data show CDR1 as LNHNV and CDR2 as YYDKDF (reference sequence). The CDR3 spans 13 residues. The CDR3 region has the DNA TGTGCCACCAGCAGAGATTGGGGAAATGAGCAGTTCTTC. Its protein product is CATSRDWGNEQFF. Variable domain in full (rest from reference TRBV15 and TRBJ2-1): DAMVIQNPRYQVTQFGKPVTLSCSQTLNHNVMYWYQQKSSQAPKLLFHYYDKDFNNEADTPDNFQSRRPNTSFCFLDIRSPGLGDTAMYLCATSRDWGNEQFFGPGTRLTVL.

This clone was found a few times. This rearrangement joins TRBV15 to TRBJ1-2, with 7 bases matching TRBD1. Germline loops: CDR1 LNHNV, CDR2 YYDKDF (reference sequence). V was pared by 5 bases and J by 4 bases, with 10 bases of the junction left unmatched. The length of the CDR3 is 15 residues. The CDR3 sequence is CATSRNPAGGYGYTF. The DNA for the CDR3 is TGTGCCACCAGCCGAAACCCGGCAGGGGGCTATGGCTACACCTTC.

This chain connects TRBV7-3 to TRBJ2-1; 14 bases align to TRBD2. Germline V gives CDR1 SGHTA, CDR2 FQGTGA. This CDR3 spans 15 amino acids. V gave up 5 bases and J gave up 7 bases; unmatched junction bases: 4. Written as DNA, the CDR3 is TGTGCCAGCAGCCCGACTAGCGGGAGGGGGAATGAGCAGTTCTTC. It codes for CASSPTSGRGNEQFF.

V is TRBV25-1 and J is TRBJ1-2; D is possibly TRBD1 (6 bases). This CDR3 region has 13 residues. V was clipped by 4 bases and J by 5 bases, with 11 bases between them. Germline CDR1 and CDR2: MGHDK and SYGVNS. This CDR3 reads CASSARDTYGYTF. The CDR3 DNA is TGTGCCAGCAGTGCCCGGGACACATATGGCTACACCTTC.

The chain is built from TRBV10-3 and TRBJ1-2; maybe TRBD1 (5 bases). Germline assignment: CDR1 ENHRY and CDR2 SYGVKD. V gave up 2 bases and J gave up 8 bases, with 6 bases separating them. This CDR3 has 11 residues. The CDR3 protein is CAISEGGGYTF. CDR3 nucleotides: TGTGCCATCAGTGAGGGGGGAGGCTACACCTTC.

This clone showed up just a few times. This chain uses TRBV30 with TRBJ1-4, with 7 positions matching TRBD1. This CDR3 is built from 13 residues. Trimming cost V 4 bases and J 5 bases; bases outside gene matches: 4. Germline loops: CDR1 GTSNPN, CDR2 SVGIG (reference sequence). The CDR3 spells CAWTTGRNEKLFF. The CDR3 DNA follows: TGTGCCTGGACGACAGGGAGAAATGAAAAACTGTTTTTT.

The J gene is TRBJ2-5, the V gene TRBV18; no clear D. The CDR3 sequence is 15 residues long. Trimming cost V 6 bases and J 3 bases, with 17 bases left between them. The germline CDR1 and CDR2 sequences are KGHSH and LQKENI. The CDR3 spells CASSQMTTAEETQYF. In DNA form, the CDR3 reads TGTGCCAGCTCTCAAATGACGACCGCAGAAGAGACCCAGTACTTC.

The V gene is TRBV9, the J gene TRBJ1-1, with a possible D match to TRBD1 (6 bases). This CDR3 has 14 residues. CDR1 SGDLS and CDR2 YYNGEE come from the germline V gene. Trimming pared 0 bases from V and 1 base from J, leaving 7 bases between. The CDR3 DNA reads as TGTGCCAGCAGCGTAGGGGGACAGAACACTGAAGCTTTCTTT. The encoded protein is CASSVGGQNTEAFF. The whole variable domain, remainder taken from reference TRBV9 and TRBJ1-1, is DSGVTQTPKHLITATGQRVTLRCSPRSGDLSVYWYQQSLDQGLQFLIQYYNGEERAKGNILERFSAQQFPDLHSELNLSSLELGDSALYFCASSVGGQNTEAFFGQGTRLTVV.

The chain recombines TRBV5-6 with TRBJ1-5; tentative D call: TRBD1 (6 bases). The length of the CDR3 is 14 residues. Germline V gene data show CDR1 as SGHDT and CDR2 as YYEEEE. Trimming pared 0 bases from V and 7 bases from J, leaving 11 bases between. This CDR3 reads CASSLGPGEQPQHF. In nucleotides, the CDR3 is TGTGCCAGCAGCTTGGGACCAGGGGAGCAGCCCCAGCATTTT.

This clone came up once. This sequence joins TRBV5-6 and TRBJ1-2; D perhaps matches TRBD1 (6 bases). The CDR3 sequence is 12 residues long. Germline assignment: CDR1 SGHDT and CDR2 YYEEEE. V lost 4 bases and J 3 bases, leaving 7 bases between the germline ends. This CDR3 reads CASSPGDYGYTF. The CDR3 DNA reads as TGTGCCAGCAGCCCAGGGGACTATGGCTACACCTTC.

This chain uses TRBV5-4 with TRBJ2-3; D is possibly TRBD2 (5 bases). This CDR3 has 16 residues. V was clipped by 1 base and J by 2 bases, with 14 bases between them. Germline values: CDR1 SGHNT, CDR2 YYREEE (reference sequence). CDR3 sequence (DNA): TGTGCCAGCAGCTTGATGTTTTTGCGGGCCACAGATACGCAGTATTTT. Translating gives CASSLMFLRATDTQYF. Drawing the rest from reference TRBV5-4 and TRBJ2-3, the complete variable domain is ETGVTQSPTHLIKTRGQQVTLRCSSQSGHNTVSWYQQALGQGPQFIFQYYREEENGRGNFPPRFSGLQFPNYSSELNVNALELDDSALYLCASSLMFLRATDTQYFGPGTRLTVL.

The gene calls are TRBV18 and TRBJ2-7; D is tentatively TRBD1 or TRBD2 (5 bases each). Germline V gives CDR1 KGHSH, CDR2 LQKENI. V was shortened by 3 bases and J by 2 bases, with 17 bases between the two germline ends. This CDR3 has 16 amino acids. The CDR3 nucleotides are TGTGCCAGCTCACCTTACCCTGGGACGGGTACCTACGAGCAGTACTTC. It translates to CASSPYPGTGTYEQYF.

The chain uses TRBV7-9 and TRBJ1-1; tentatively, D is TRBD1 (5 bases). The V end lost 6 bases, the J end lost 1 base, and 12 bases lay between the germline ends. The CDR3 length is 14 residues. Germline V gene sequence: CDR1 SEHNR, CDR2 FQNEAQ (reference sequence). The DNA for the CDR3 is TGTGCCAGCAGAGCAGGACAAGCGAACACTGAAGCTTTCTTT. It codes for CASRAGQANTEAFF. Full variable domain (missing parts from reference TRBV7-9 and TRBJ1-1): DTGVSQNPRHKITKRGQNVTFRCDPISEHNRLYWYRQTLGQGPEFLTYFQNEAQLEKSRLLSDRFSAERPKGSFSTLEIQRTEQGDSAMYLCASRAGQANTEAFFGQGTRLTVV.

The chain recombines TRBV29-1 with TRBJ1-1; D remains ambiguous. With 7 bases removed from V and 1 base from J, the gap between germline ends came to 13 bases. Germline lookup yields CDR1 SQVTM and CDR2 ANQGSEA. This CDR3 region has 13 residues. CDR3 nucleotides: TGCAGCGCCGCGGAGGGAACGAACACTGAAGCTTTCTTT. It encodes CSAAEGTNTEAFF. The full variable domain, with the rest looked up from reference TRBV29-1 and TRBJ1-1, is SAVISQKPSRDICQRGTSLTIQCQVDSQVTMMFWYRQQPGQSLTLIATANQGSEATYESGFVIDKFPISRPNLTFSTLTVSNMSPEDSSIYLCSAAEGTNTEAFFGQGTRLTVV.

This clone showed up just a few times. The chain is built from TRBV5-1 and TRBJ2-2; D is unresolved. CDR3 size: 16 residues. Germline assignment: CDR1 SGHRS and CDR2 YFSETQ. V was pared by 1 base and J by 4 bases, with 14 bases between. CDR3 residues: CASSLTVGGPTGELFF. In DNA, the CDR3 is TGCGCCAGCAGCTTGACAGTAGGCGGTCCCACCGGGGAGCTGTTTTTT.

This chain joins TRBV7-2 and TRBJ2-3; D unclear. CDR1 and CDR2 from the germline V gene are SGHTA and FQGNSA. The CDR3 has 12 residues. Trimming shortened V by 4 bases and J by 1 base, and 3 bases separated the two germline ends. In nucleotides, the CDR3 is TGTGCCAGCAGCTGGGGCACAGATACGCAGTATTTT. This codes for CASSWGTDTQYF.

There are a few counts of this clone. The genes are TRBV7-9 and TRBJ1-2; D gene uncertain. Germline V gene lookup returns CDR1 SEHNR and CDR2 FQNEAQ (reference sequence). V was clipped by 1 base and J by 6 bases, with 15 bases between them. CDR3 length: 15 residues. The CDR3 loop is CASSLGLSSSDGYTF. As DNA, the CDR3 is TGTGCCAGCAGCTTAGGGCTATCCTCTTCTGATGGCTACACCTTC.

This sequence joins TRBV18 and TRBJ1-1; D remains unclear. Trimming shortened V by 2 bases and J by 2 bases, and 9 bases separated the two germline ends. The germline V gene has CDR1 KGHSH and CDR2 LQKENI. The CDR3 has 14 residues. CDR3: CASSPVQLNTEAFF. CDR3 bases: TGTGCCAGCTCACCAGTTCAACTTAACACTGAAGCTTTCTTT. Drawing the rest from reference TRBV18 and TRBJ1-1, the complete variable domain is NAGVMQNPRHLVRRRGQEARLRCSPMKGHSHVYWYRQLPEEGLKFMVYLQKENIIDESGMPKERFSAEFPKEGPSILRIQQVVRGDSAAYFCASSPVQLNTEAFFGQGTRLTVV.

Worth noting for this clone: The junction shows a germline mismatch at one end, possibly a read error. The genes are TRBV18 and TRBJ2-7, with TRBD1 identical over 9 bases. This CDR3 comprises 13 residues. Per germline, CDR1 KGHSH and CDR2 LQKENI. CDR3 sequence: CASSPRTGAEPDF. Written as DNA, the CDR3 is TGTGCCAGCTCACCTAGGACAGGGGCAGAGCCGGACTTC. Combining the CDR3 with reference TRBV18 and TRBJ2-7 gives the whole variable domain NAGVMQNPRHLVRRRGQEARLRCSPMKGHSHVYWYRQLPEEGLKFMVYLQKENIIDESGMPKERFSAEFPKEGPSILRIQQVVRGDSAAYFCASSPRTGAEPDFGPGTRLTVT.

J is TRBJ2-7 and V is TRBV4-1; D might be TRBD1 (5 bases). V was shortened by 4 bases and J by 2 bases, with 21 bases between the two germline ends. In germline, CDR1 is MGHRA, CDR2 YSYEKL. This CDR3 has 17 residues. The CDR3 DNA follows: TGCGCCAGCAGCCGATCCACCCACGACAGCCTACCCTACGAGCAGTACTTC. Amino acid sequence: CASSRSTHDSLPYEQYF.

This chain links TRBV30 with TRBJ1-3; D call uncertain. Germline V gives CDR1 GTSNPN, CDR2 SVGIG (reference sequence). V was shortened by 2 bases and J by 0 bases, with 8 bases between the two germline ends. This CDR3 spans 14 amino acids. CDR3 amino acids: CAWSFGVSGNTIYF. CDR3 in DNA: TGTGCCTGGAGTTTTGGGGTCTCTGGAAACACCATATATTTT. The full variable domain, with the rest looked up from reference TRBV30 and TRBJ1-3, is SQTIHQWPATLVQPVGSPLSLECTVEGTSNPNLYWYRQAAGRGLQLLFYSVGIGQISSEVPQNLSASRPQDRQFILSSKKLLLSDSGFYLCAWSFGVSGNTIYFGEGSWLTVV.